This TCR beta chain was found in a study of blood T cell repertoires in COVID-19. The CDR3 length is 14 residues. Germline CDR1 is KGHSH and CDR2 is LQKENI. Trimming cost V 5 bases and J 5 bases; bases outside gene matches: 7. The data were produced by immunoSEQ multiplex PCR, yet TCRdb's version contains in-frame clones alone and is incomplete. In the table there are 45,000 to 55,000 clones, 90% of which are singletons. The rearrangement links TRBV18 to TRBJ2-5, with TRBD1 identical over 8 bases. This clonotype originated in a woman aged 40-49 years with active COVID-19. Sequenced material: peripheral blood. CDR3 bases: TGTGCCAGCTCATTAGACCAGGGGGCTGAGACCCAGTACTTC. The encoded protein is CASSLDQGAETQYF.